This T cell receptor (beta chain) came from a study of shared clonotypes between healthy human individuals. Study results and caveats: It was only blood that was sampled, and tissue repertoires likely differ. The represented genetic and exposure-history diversity was limited by the small number of donors.

With respect to this clone: Its antigen is not identified.

Method: immunoSEQ multiplex PCR; TCRdb's copy keeps in-frame clones and lacks some. Here the sample spans millions of clones, approximately 92% being singletons. Germline CDR1 and CDR2: SNHLY and FYNNEI. The CDR3 contains 14 residues. The V gene lost 8 bases and the J gene lost 8 bases, with 18 bases spanning the gap. The J gene is TRBJ1-4, the V gene TRBV2; D is ambiguous. Material for sequencing was naive CD4+ T cells sorted from blood. The sample's subset: CD45RA+ positively selected. The TCR sequence derives from a man between 18 and 35 years old in good health. DNA of the CDR3: TGTGCCAGCGGAACGATGGCAGTGAGGGAAAAACTGTTTTTT. Translating it yields CASGTMAVREKLFF.